Detailed here is one T cell receptor (beta chain). The antigen remains unidentified. Control samples came 1 year after myeloablative marrow transplants with methotrexate plus calcineurin inhibitor. Here immunoSEQ multiplex PCR was the method, and the copy in TCRdb shows in-frame clones only, minus some. The table lists 21,000 or so clones, 70% to 90% of them singletons. This specimen belongs to a study of T cells after posttransplantation cyclophosphamide. Points from the study as a whole: Donor-recipient repertoire similarity was low at 1-2 months, rising over year one. Recipient CMV seropositivity and CMV reactivation strongly tracked TRB clonality. Tissue-infiltrating T cells from skin or gut overlapped little with blood T cells.

Germline CDR1 is MGHRA and CDR2 is YSYEKL. CDR3 size: 15 residues. V gave up 8 bases and J gave up 1 base, with 17 bases separating them. The specimen was PBMCs, collected 350 to 400 days after allogeneic stem cell transplant with calcineurin inhibitor and methotrexate. The receptor's source is a female patient between 30 and 40 years old who received an allogeneic stem cell transplant from an unrelated donor, was CMV-positive, and had acute and chronic GVHD. Some T cells may be supplied by the graft donor. V is TRBV4-1 and J is TRBJ1-1; TRBD1 is a possible D gene (6 bases). The CDR3 loop reads CASRGGAVENTEAFF. CDR3 coding DNA: TGCGCCAGCCGGGGGGGGGCGGTTGAGAACACTGAAGCTTTCTTT.